This T cell receptor (beta chain) was sequenced during a study of cytomegalovirus exposure and HLA in healthy donors. This clone was seen once. Its antigen is unknown. Primers for the PCR totalled 60 Vbeta and 13 Jbeta. Profiled with immunoSEQ multiplex PCR; TCRdb holds only in-frame clones, not every one. Found here are roughly 190,000 clones, more than 75% of them singletons; the top ten hold more than 3%. The study's findings and limits: Reportedly, TCR beta sequences accurately predicted HLA-A and HLA-B alleles in most subjects. According to a later analysis, most TCR beta chains associated with CMV appeared HLA-restricted. TCR beta V- and J-gene trimming, according to a later analysis, was linked to a missense DCLRE1C variant. Researchers had no immune exposure information except CMV serostatus available.

Sequenced sample: PBMCs. This clonotype originated in a man aged 35-49 years in good health and CMV-seropositive.

Here the CDR3 reads CAISTPGVAGVNEQFF. CDR3 DNA sequence: TGTGCCATCAGTACCCCGGGGGTAGCGGGGGTAAATGAGCAGTTCTTC. The gene calls are TRBV10-3 and TRBJ2-1, with 9 bases aligning to TRBD2. The CDR3 totals 16 residues. The V gene's germline CDR1 is ENHRY and CDR2 SYGVKD. V gave up 5 bases and J gave up 7 bases; unmatched junction bases: 12.